This T cell receptor beta chain appears in the sequencing data of a study of cytomegalovirus exposure and HLA in healthy donors. Study summary: Approximately 180 million T cells yielded 120 million or so unique TCR beta sequences, as an earlier analysis found.

Notes on the study in general: Among TCR beta chains of equal frequency, HLA-associated ones were more clonally expanded in a later analysis. Researchers reported in a later analysis that a missense DCLRE1C variant was tied to TCR beta V- and J-gene trimming. The productive fraction for most TCR beta V segments was about 87% or about 30% in an earlier analysis.

This clone was observed a few times. Its antigen is undetermined. Per germline, CDR1 LGHNA and CDR2 YSLEER. The CDR3 extends over 15 amino acids. J was trimmed by 3 bases and V by 4 bases; bases with no gene match: 5. Both 60 Vbeta primers and 13 Jbeta primers went into the PCR. Clones were sequenced by immunoSEQ multiplex PCR, and TCRdb holds only the in-frame ones, with some missing. The table shows about 200,000 clones, with approximately 78% occurring only once. This chain links TRBV4-3 with TRBJ2-7; 11 positions agree with TRBD2. This TCR was sampled from a woman younger than 35 in good health and CMV-seronegative. What was sequenced was PBMCs. In nucleotides, the CDR3 is TGCGCCAGCAGCCGAGGGACTAGCGGAAGCTACGAGCAGTACTTC. The encoded protein is CASSRGTSGSYEQYF.